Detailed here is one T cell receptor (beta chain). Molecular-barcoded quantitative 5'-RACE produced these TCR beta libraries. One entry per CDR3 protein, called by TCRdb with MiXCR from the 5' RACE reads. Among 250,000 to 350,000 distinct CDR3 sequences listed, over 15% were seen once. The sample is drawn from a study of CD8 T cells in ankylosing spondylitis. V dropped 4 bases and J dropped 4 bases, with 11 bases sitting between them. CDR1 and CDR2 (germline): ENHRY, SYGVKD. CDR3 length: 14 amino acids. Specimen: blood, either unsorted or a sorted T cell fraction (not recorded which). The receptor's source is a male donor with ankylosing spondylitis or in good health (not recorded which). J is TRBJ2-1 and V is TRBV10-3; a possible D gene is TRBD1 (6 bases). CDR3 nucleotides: TGTGCCATCAGTGGGACAGAGGCTTACAATGAGCAGTTCTTC. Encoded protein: CAISGTEAYNEQFF.